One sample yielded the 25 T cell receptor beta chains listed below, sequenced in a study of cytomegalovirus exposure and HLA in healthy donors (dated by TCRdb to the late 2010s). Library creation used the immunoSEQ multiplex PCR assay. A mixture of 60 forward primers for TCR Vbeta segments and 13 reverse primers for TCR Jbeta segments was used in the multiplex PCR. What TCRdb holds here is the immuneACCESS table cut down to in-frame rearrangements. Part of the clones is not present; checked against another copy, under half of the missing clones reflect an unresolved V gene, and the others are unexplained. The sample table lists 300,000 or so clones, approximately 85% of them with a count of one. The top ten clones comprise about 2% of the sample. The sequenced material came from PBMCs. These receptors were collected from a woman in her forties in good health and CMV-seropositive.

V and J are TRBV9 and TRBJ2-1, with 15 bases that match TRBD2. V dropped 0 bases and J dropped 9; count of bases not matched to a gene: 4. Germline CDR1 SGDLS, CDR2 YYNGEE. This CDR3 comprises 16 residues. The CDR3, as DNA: TGTGCCAGCAGCGTAGGGACTAGCGGGAGGGTAGGTGAGCAGTTCTTC. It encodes CASSVGTSGRVGEQFF.

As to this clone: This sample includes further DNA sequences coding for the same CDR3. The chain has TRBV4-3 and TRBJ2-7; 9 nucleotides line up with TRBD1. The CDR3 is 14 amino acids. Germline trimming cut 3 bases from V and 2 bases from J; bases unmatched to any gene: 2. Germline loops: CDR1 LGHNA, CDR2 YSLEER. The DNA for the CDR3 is TGCGCCAGCAGCCACGGGACAGGGACCTACGAGCAGTACTTC. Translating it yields CASSHGTGTYEQYF.

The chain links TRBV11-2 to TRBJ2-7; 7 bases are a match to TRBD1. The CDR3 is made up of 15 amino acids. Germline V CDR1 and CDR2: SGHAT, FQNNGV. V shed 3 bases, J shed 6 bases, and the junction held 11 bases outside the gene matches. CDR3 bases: TGTGCCAGCAGCTTCGAGGGGGCTAGAGGGGGCGAGCAGTACTTC. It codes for CASSFEGARGGEQYF.

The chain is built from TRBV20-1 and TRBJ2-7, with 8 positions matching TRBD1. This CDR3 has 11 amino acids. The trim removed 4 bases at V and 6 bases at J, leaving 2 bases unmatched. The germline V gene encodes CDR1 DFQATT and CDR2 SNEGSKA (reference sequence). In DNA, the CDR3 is TGCAGTGCTACCACAGGGGGCGAGCAGTACTTC. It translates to CSATTGGEQYF.

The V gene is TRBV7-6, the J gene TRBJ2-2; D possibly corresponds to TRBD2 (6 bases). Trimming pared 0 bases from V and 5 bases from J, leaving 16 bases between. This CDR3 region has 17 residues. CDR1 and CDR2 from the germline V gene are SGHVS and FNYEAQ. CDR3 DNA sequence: TGTGCCAGCAGCTTAGCAACACGGAGGGCCGGGACCGGGGAGCTGTTTTTT. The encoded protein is CASSLATRRAGTGELFF.

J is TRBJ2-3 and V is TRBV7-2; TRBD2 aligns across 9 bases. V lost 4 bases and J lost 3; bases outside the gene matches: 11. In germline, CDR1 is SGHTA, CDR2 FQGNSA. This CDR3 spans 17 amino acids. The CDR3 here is CASSSRRRTSETDTQYF. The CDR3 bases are TGTGCCAGCAGCTCCCGACGCCGGACTAGCGAAACAGATACGCAGTATTTT.

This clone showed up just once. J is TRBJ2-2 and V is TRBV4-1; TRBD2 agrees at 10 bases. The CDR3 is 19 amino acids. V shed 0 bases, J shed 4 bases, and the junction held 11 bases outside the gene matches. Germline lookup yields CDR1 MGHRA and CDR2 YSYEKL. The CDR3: CASSQDSTAGGPSTGELFF. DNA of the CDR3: TGCGCCAGCAGCCAAGATAGTACAGCGGGAGGGCCTTCCACCGGGGAGCTGTTTTTT.

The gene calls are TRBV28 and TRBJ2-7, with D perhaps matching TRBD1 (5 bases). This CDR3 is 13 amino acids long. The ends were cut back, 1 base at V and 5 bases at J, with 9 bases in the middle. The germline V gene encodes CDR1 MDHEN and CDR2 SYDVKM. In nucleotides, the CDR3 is TGTGCCAGCAGTTTATATAGGACAAACGAGCAGTACTTC. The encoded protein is CASSLYRTNEQYF.

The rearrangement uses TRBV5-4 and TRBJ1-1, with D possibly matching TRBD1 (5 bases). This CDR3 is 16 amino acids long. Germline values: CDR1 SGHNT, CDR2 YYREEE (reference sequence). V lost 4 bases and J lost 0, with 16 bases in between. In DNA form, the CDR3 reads TGTGCCAGCAGCCCCAAAGTAGCAGGGATGAACACTGAAGCTTTCTTT. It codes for CASSPKVAGMNTEAFF.

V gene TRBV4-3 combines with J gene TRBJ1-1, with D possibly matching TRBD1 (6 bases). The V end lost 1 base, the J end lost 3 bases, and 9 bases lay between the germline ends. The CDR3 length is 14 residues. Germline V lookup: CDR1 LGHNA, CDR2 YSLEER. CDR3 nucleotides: TGCGCCAGCAGCCAAGGGACAGCCTACACTGAAGCTTTCTTT. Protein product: CASSQGTAYTEAFF.

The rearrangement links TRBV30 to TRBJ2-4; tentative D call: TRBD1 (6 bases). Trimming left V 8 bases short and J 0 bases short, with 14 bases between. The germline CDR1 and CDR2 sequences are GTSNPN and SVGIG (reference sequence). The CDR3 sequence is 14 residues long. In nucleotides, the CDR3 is TGTGCCCCCCGGAAGGGGGAAGCCAAAAACATTCAGTACTTC. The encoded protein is CAPRKGEAKNIQYF. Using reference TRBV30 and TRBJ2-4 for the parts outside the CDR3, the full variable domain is SQTIHQWPATLVQPVGSPLSLECTVEGTSNPNLYWYRQAAGRGLQLLFYSVGIGQISSEVPQNLSASRPQDRQFILSSKKLLLSDSGFYLCAPRKGEAKNIQYFGAGTRLSVL.

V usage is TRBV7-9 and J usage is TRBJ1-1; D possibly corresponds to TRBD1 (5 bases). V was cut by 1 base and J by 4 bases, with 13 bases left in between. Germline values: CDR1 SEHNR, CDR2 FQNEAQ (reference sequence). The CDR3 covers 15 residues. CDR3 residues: CASSLVAGKGTEAFF. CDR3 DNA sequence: TGTGCCAGCAGCTTAGTGGCAGGGAAAGGCACTGAAGCTTTCTTT.

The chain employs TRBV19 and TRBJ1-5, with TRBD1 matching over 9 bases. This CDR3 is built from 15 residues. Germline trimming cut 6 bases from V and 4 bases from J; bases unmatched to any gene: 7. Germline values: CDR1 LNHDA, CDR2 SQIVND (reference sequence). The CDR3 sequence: CASRWTGEGNQPQHF. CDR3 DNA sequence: TGTGCCAGTAGATGGACAGGGGAAGGTAATCAGCCCCAGCATTTT.

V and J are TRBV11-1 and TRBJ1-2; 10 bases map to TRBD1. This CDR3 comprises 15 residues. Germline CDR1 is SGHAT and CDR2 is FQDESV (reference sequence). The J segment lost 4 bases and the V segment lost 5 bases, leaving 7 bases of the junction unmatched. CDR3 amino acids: CASSPSGTGAYGYTF. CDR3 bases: TGTGCCAGCAGCCCGAGTGGGACAGGGGCCTATGGCTACACCTTC.

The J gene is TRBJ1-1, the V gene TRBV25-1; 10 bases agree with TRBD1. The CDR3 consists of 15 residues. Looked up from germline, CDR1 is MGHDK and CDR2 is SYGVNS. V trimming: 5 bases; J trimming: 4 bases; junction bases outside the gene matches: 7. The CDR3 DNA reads TGTGCCAGCAGTAATTGGAGGACAGGGGGCACTGAAGCTTTCTTT. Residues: CASSNWRTGGTEAFF.

The CDR3 region is CASSRGQGNTEAFF. The CDR3 DNA sequence: TGTGCCAGCAGTAGGGGACAGGGGAACACTGAAGCTTTCTTT. The J gene is TRBJ1-1, the V gene TRBV6-5, with 9 nucleotides matching TRBD1. With 5 bases clipped from V and 1 base from J, the junction kept 2 bases outside the gene matches. Germline V lookup: CDR1 MNHEY, CDR2 SVGAGI. The length of the CDR3 is 14 residues.

In DNA, the CDR3 is TGTGCCAGCAGCCGGGACAGGGCAGACGGGGAGCTGTTTTTT. It translates to CASSRDRADGELFF. The rearrangement links TRBV7-2 to TRBJ2-2; 9 bases match TRBD1. The germline CDR1 and CDR2 sequences are SGHTA and FQGNSA. With 5 bases clipped from V and 7 bases from J, the junction kept 5 bases outside the gene matches. The CDR3 runs 14 residues.

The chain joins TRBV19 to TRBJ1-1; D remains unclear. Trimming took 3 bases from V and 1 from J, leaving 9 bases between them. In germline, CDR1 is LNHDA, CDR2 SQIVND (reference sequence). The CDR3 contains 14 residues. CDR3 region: CASSIVRRNTEAFF. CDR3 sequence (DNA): TGTGCCAGTAGTATTGTCAGAAGGAACACTGAAGCTTTCTTT.

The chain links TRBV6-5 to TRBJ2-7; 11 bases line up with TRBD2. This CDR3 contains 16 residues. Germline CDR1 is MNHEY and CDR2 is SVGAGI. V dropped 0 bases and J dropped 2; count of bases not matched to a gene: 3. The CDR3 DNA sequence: TGTGCCAGCAGTTACTCGGGACTAGCGGCCGCCTACGAGCAGTACTTC. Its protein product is CASSYSGLAAAYEQYF.

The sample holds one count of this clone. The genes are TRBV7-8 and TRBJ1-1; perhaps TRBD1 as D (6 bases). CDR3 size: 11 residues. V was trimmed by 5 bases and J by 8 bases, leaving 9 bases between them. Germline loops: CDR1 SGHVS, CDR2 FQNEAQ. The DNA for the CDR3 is TGTGCCAGCAGCCCTGACAGGGAAGCTTTCTTT. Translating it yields CASSPDREAFF.

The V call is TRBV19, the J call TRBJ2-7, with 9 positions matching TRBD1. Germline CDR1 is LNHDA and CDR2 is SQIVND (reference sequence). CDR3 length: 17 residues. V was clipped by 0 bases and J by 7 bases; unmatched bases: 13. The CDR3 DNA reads TGTGCCAGTAGTATAGAGGGACAGGGAATTGGCCTTCGGGAGCAGTACTTC. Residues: CASSIEGQGIGLREQYF.

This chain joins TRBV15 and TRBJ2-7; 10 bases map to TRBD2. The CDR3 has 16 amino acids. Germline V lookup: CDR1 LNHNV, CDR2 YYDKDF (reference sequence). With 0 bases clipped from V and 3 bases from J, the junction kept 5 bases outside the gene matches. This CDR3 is CATSRDLASGSYEQYF. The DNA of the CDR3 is TGTGCCACCAGCAGAGATCTCGCTAGCGGGAGCTACGAGCAGTACTTC.

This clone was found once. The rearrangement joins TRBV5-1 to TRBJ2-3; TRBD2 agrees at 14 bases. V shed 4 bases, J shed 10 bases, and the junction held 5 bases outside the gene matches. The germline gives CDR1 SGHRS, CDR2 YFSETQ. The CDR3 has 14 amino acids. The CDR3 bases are TGCGCCAGCAGCGCGGGACTAGCGGGAGTGGCGCAGTATTTT. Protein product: CASSAGLAGVAQYF.

The chain's CDR3 is CASSFLAGTFYNEQFF. The CDR3 DNA is TGTGCCAGCAGCTTTCTTGCGGGGACCTTCTACAATGAGCAGTTCTTC. The chain links TRBV7-2 to TRBJ2-1, with D perhaps TRBD2 (6 bases). Germline lookup yields CDR1 SGHTA and CDR2 FQGNSA. Deletions cut 3 bases from V and 3 bases from J, with 15 bases between. CDR3 size: 16 residues.

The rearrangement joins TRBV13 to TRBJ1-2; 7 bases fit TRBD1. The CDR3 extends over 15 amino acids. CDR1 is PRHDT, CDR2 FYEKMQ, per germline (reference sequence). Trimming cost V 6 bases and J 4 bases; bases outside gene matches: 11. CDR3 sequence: CASRPGGPGAYGYTF. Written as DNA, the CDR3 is TGTGCCAGCAGACCAGGGGGTCCTGGGGCCTATGGCTACACCTTC.